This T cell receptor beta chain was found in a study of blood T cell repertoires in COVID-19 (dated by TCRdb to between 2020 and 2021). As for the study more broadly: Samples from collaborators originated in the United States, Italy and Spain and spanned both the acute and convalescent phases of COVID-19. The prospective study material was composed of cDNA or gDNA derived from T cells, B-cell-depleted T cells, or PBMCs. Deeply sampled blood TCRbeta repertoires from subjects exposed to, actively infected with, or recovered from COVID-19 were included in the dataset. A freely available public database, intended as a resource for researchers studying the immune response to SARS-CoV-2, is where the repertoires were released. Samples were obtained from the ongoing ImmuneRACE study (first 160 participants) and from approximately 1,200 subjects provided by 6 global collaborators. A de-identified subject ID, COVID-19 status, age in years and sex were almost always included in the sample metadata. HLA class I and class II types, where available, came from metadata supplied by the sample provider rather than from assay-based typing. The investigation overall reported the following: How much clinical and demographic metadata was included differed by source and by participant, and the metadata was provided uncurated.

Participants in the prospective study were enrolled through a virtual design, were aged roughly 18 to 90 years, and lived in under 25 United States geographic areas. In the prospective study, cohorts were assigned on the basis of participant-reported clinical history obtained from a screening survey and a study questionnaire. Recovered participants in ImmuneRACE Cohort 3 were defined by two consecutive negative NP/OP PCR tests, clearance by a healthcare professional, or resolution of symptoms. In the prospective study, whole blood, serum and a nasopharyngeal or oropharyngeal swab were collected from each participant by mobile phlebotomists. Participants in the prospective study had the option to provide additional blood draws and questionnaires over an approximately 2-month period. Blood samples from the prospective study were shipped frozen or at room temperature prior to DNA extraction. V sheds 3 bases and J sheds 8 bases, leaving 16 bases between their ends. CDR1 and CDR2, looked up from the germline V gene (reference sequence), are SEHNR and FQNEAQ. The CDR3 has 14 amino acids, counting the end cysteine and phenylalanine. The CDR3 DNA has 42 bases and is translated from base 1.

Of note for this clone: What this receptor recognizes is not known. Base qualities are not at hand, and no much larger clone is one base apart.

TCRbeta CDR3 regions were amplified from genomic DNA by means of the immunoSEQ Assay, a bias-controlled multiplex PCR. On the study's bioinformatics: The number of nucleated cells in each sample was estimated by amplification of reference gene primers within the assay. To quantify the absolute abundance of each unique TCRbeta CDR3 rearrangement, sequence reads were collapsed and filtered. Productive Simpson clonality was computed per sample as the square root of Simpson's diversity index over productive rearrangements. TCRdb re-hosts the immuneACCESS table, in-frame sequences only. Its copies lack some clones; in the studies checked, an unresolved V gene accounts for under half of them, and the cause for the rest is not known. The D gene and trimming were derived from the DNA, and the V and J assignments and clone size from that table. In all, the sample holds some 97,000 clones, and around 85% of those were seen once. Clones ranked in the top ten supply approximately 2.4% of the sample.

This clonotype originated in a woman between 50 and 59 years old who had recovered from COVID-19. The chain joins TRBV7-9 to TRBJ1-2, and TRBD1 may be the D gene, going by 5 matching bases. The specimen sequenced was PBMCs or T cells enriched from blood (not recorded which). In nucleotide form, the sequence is TGTGCCAGCAGCTTTGACGGGGGTAGGAGCGGCTACACCTTC. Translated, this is CASSFDGGRSGYTF. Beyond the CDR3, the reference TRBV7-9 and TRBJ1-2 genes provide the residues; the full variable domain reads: DTGVSQNPRHKITKRGQNVTFRCDPISEHNRLYWYRQTLGQGPEFLTYFQNEAQLEKSRLLSDRFSAERPKGSFSTLEIQRTEQGDSAMYLCASSFDGGRSGYTFGSGTRLTVV.